A single sample gave rise to the 32 T cell receptor beta chains below, sequenced in a study of identifying expanded T cells in peripheral blood (dated by TCRdb to the late 2010s). Libraries came from the immunoSEQ multiplex PCR assay. TCRdb limited this immuneACCESS table to in-frame rearrangements with V and J called. A share of clones is missing; checked studies link under half to unresolved V genes, and the rest is unexplained. Present in this sample are roughly 100,000 clones, almost 90% of which were seen just once. The ten top clones hold roughly 3.8% of the sample. Sequenced: blood. The receptor source for this set is a person aged 18-69 years in good health.

This clone was counted a single time. The V call is TRBV5-4, the J call TRBJ1-6, with 11 bases matching TRBD1. V shed 4 bases, J shed 7 bases, and the junction held 1 base outside the gene matches. The CDR3 has 14 residues. CDR1 is SGHNT and CDR2 is YYREEE in the germline V gene (reference sequence). Here the CDR3 DNA reads TGTGCCAGCAGCCGGGACAGGGGGAATTCACCCCTCCACTTT. It specifies CASSRDRGNSPLHF.

The chain links TRBV13 to TRBJ2-4; no definite D call. V was clipped by 3 bases and J by 3 bases, with 6 bases between them. The germline V gene encodes CDR1 PRHDT and CDR2 FYEKMQ (reference sequence). CDR3 length: 13 amino acids. The CDR3 region has the DNA TGTGCCAGCAGCTTGGGTGGCAAAAACATTCAGTACTTC. Translated: CASSLGGKNIQYF.

This chain links TRBV5-4 with TRBJ1-1, with D uncertain. Trimming took off 4 bases at V and 1 base at J, with 11 bases between the two ends. Germline CDR1 reads SGHNT; CDR2 reads YYREEE (reference sequence). The CDR3 is 14 residues long. The CDR3 coding sequence is TGTGCCAGCAGCCAGGACCTTCAGAACACTGAAGCTTTCTTT. The encoded protein is CASSQDLQNTEAFF.

V is TRBV2 and J is TRBJ2-7; 7 bases are shared with TRBD1. The CDR3 has 14 amino acids. Per the germline V gene, CDR1 is SNHLY and CDR2 is FYNNEI. V shed 9 bases, J shed 4 bases, and the junction held 12 bases outside the gene matches. CDR3 sequence: CASQDWDSDYEQYF. CDR3 bases: TGTGCCAGTCAAGACTGGGACAGCGATTACGAGCAGTACTTC.

The chain has TRBV7-9 and TRBJ1-1, with D unclear. The CDR3 has 13 residues. Trimming shortened V by 3 bases and J by 1 base, and 6 bases separated the two germline ends. The germline V gene has CDR1 SEHNR and CDR2 FQNEAQ (reference sequence). This CDR3 is CASSFASNTEAFF. The DNA for the CDR3 is TGTGCCAGCAGCTTCGCCTCGAACACTGAAGCTTTCTTT.

The chain carries TRBV28 and TRBJ2-3; 7 nucleotides align to TRBD2. The CDR3 covers 15 residues. J lost 2 bases, V lost 5 bases, and 7 bases had no gene match. Per germline, CDR1 MDHEN and CDR2 SYDVKM. The CDR3 coding sequence is TGTGCCAGCAGTCCCATGGGGGGGGACACAGATACGCAGTATTTT. Its translation: CASSPMGGDTDTQYF.

This chain links TRBV10-3 with TRBJ1-6; 7 nucleotides match TRBD1. CDR3 size: 14 residues. Germline V lookup: CDR1 ENHRY, CDR2 SYGVKD. V shed 4 bases, J shed 10 bases, and the junction held 7 bases outside the gene matches. Here the CDR3 DNA reads TGTGCCATCAGTGGAGACAGGGAGAAATCACCCCTCCACTTT. This gives the protein CAISGDREKSPLHF.

Points on this clone: A much larger clone is a single base away; this may be a read error. This specimen includes other DNA sequences encoding the same CDR3. This chain uses TRBV2 with TRBJ2-7, with D uncertain. CDR1 is SNHLY and CDR2 is FYNNEI in the germline V gene. Between the trimmed V and J ends, which lost 8 bases and 4 bases, there was a span of 6 bases. The length of the CDR3 is 10 residues. The CDR3 DNA reads as TGTGCCAGCGGGAATTACGAGCAGTACTTC. Translated, it gives CASGNYEQYF.

This chain links TRBV14 with TRBJ2-7; 9 nucleotides match TRBD1. In germline, CDR1 is SGHDN, CDR2 FVKESK. CDR3 size: 15 residues. V dropped 5 bases and J dropped 4; count of bases not matched to a gene: 9. The CDR3 sequence is CASSSPGQGLYEQYF. For the CDR3, the DNA is TGTGCCAGCAGCTCCCCGGGACAGGGCCTTTACGAGCAGTACTTC.

This chain links TRBV9 with TRBJ2-7; 9 bases agree with TRBD1. The CDR3 runs 15 residues. Trimming cost V 7 bases and J 5 bases; bases outside gene matches: 13. Germline CDR1 SGDLS, CDR2 YYNGEE. The CDR3 is CASSAGTGRVDEQYF. CDR3 coding DNA: TGTGCCAGCTCAGCCGGGACAGGGAGAGTTGACGAGCAGTACTTC.

V usage is TRBV9 and J usage is TRBJ2-3; TRBD1 agrees at 9 bases. Unmatched junction bases numbered 8, after V lost 4 bases and J lost 5 bases. This CDR3 spans 15 amino acids. CDR1 and CDR2 (germline): SGDLS, YYNGEE. CDR3 nucleotides: TGTGCCAGCAGCAATCTACAGGGGGCGGGAGATACGCAGTATTTT. Translating gives CASSNLQGAGDTQYF. Supplemented by reference TRBV9 and TRBJ2-3, the full variable domain reads DSGVTQTPKHLITATGQRVTLRCSPRSGDLSVYWYQQSLDQGLQFLIQYYNGEERAKGNILERFSAQQFPDLHSELNLSSLELGDSALYFCASSNLQGAGDTQYFGPGTRLTVL.

This clone has only a few counts. In nucleotides, the CDR3 is TGTGCCAGCAGTTTAAAAACCCAACATACGCAGTATTTT. It encodes CASSLKTQHTQYF. This chain connects TRBV27 to TRBJ2-3; D is ambiguous. The germline CDR1 and CDR2 sequences are MNHEY and SMNVEV (reference sequence). This CDR3 contains 13 residues. V lost 2 bases, J lost 7 bases, and 10 bases lay in between.

The gene calls are TRBV7-2 and TRBJ2-2, with D perhaps TRBD1 or TRBD2 (5 bases each). Germline CDR1 and CDR2: SGHTA and FQGNSA. V was shortened by 5 bases and J by 6 bases, with 16 bases between the two germline ends. CDR3 size: 15 residues. The CDR3 coding sequence is TGTGCCAGCAGCCGCGACAGCGGAGAAGCCGGGGAGCTGTTTTTT. Translation gives CASSRDSGEAGELFF.

This chain connects TRBV6-6 to TRBJ1-4; D may be TRBD1 (5 bases). The V and J ends lost 6 bases and 8 bases respectively, with 16 bases between them. Germline V gives CDR1 MNHNY, CDR2 SVGAGI (reference sequence). This CDR3 comprises 14 residues. The CDR3 spells CASREYPGDEKLFF. The CDR3 DNA follows: TGTGCCAGCAGAGAATACCCCGGGGACGAAAAACTGTTTTTT.

The chain couples TRBV6-6 to TRBJ1-2; TRBD1 aligns across 8 bases. Germline V gene lookup returns CDR1 MNHNY and CDR2 SVGAGI (reference sequence). With 6 bases clipped from V and 4 bases from J, the junction kept 7 bases outside the gene matches. The CDR3 has 14 amino acids. The CDR3 spells CASRNTGTGYGYTF. The CDR3 bases are TGTGCCAGCAGAAATACCGGGACAGGCTATGGCTACACCTTC.

The genes are TRBV5-1 and TRBJ2-3, with D maybe TRBD2 (7 bases). Germline V CDR1 and CDR2: SGHRS, YFSETQ. CDR3 length: 18 amino acids. Between the trimmed V and J ends, which lost 4 bases and 4 bases, there was a span of 25 bases. The CDR3 is CASSPWGGDYSASDTQYF. CDR3 nucleotides: TGCGCCAGCAGCCCGTGGGGGGGCGACTATTCCGCTTCAGATACGCAGTATTTT.

V is TRBV5-6 and J is TRBJ2-5; 9 bases align to TRBD2. Germline CDR1 and CDR2: SGHDT and YYEEEE. Trimming cost V 0 bases and J 8 bases; bases outside gene matches: 8. This CDR3 has 15 amino acids. The CDR3 region has the DNA TGTGCCAGCAGCTTGGGAGGAGCGGGGGGCTTCACCCAGTACTTC. Residues: CASSLGGAGGFTQYF.

CDR3 region: CASAGTRVTDTQYF. The CDR3 DNA sequence: TGTGCCAGCGCAGGGACTAGAGTCACAGATACGCAGTATTTT. V is TRBV5-6 and J is TRBJ2-3; 8 nucleotides agree with TRBD2. The trim removed 7 bases at V and 2 bases at J, leaving 6 bases unmatched. Germline assignment: CDR1 SGHDT and CDR2 YYEEEE. CDR3 size: 14 residues.

The CDR3 loop is CASSRRTGLPEAFF. The CDR3 nucleotides read TGTGCCAGCAGCCGACGGACAGGGTTACCTGAAGCTTTCTTT. V is TRBV5-5 and J is TRBJ1-1, with 8 bases identical to TRBD1. CDR3 size: 14 residues. Per the germline V gene, CDR1 is SGHKS and CDR2 is YYEKEE (reference sequence). J was trimmed by 6 bases and V by 4 bases; bases with no gene match: 8.

DNA for the CDR3: TGTGCCACAAAAAGTGGCACGAGTGTTGAGACCCAGTACTTC. Amino acid sequence: CATKSGTSVETQYF. The chain uses TRBV2 and TRBJ2-5; D call uncertain. Germline CDR1 is SNHLY and CDR2 is FYNNEI. CDR3 size: 14 residues. The germline V and J ends were trimmed by 10 bases and 5 bases, with 20 bases remaining between them.

The chain has TRBV7-9 and TRBJ2-3; D perhaps matches TRBD1 (5 bases). The CDR3 covers 15 residues. Trimming shortened V by 6 bases and J by 1 base, and 14 bases separated the two germline ends. Germline V gene sequence: CDR1 SEHNR, CDR2 FQNEAQ (reference sequence). The CDR3, as DNA: TGTGCCAGCAGTTCAGGGTTATCGGGCACAGATACGCAGTATTTT. This codes for CASSSGLSGTDTQYF.

The chain has TRBV16 and TRBJ1-1; a possible D gene is TRBD1 (5 bases). The V end was cut by 0 bases, the J end by 1 base, with 12 bases between. The CDR3 sequence is 16 residues long. Per the germline V gene, CDR1 is KGHSY and CDR2 is FQNENV. The CDR3 DNA reads TGTGCCAGCAGCCAATCGGGGGGGGAAAGGAACACTGAAGCTTTCTTT. Protein sequence: CASSQSGGERNTEAFF.

V is TRBV23-1 and J is TRBJ2-2; D is ambiguous. TRBV23-1 falls under the ORF class, with uncertain function. The length of the CDR3 is 14 residues. Trimming left V 2 bases short and J 7 bases short, with 11 bases between. CDR3 residues: CASSQPSRSGELFF. The DNA of the CDR3 is TGCGCCAGCAGTCAACCTAGTAGGAGCGGGGAGCTGTTTTTT.

The rearrangement uses TRBV6-5 and TRBJ1-2; TRBD1 is a possible D gene (6 bases). Germline V gene data show CDR1 as MNHEY and CDR2 as SVGAGI. There are 14 residues in the CDR3. The V gene lost 5 bases and the J gene lost 2 bases, with 12 bases spanning the gap. CDR3 protein: CASSRGGANYGYTF. The CDR3 DNA sequence: TGTGCCAGCAGTAGGGGGGGGGCCAACTATGGCTACACCTTC.

The chain joins TRBV18 to TRBJ1-2, with unresolved D. Trimming pared 2 bases from V and 2 bases from J, leaving 12 bases between. Germline-derived CDR1 and CDR2 are KGHSH and LQKENI. The length of the CDR3 is 15 residues. The CDR3 DNA follows: TGTGCCAGCTCACCAAGGGAGAATAAGAACTATGGCTACACCTTC. Amino acid sequence: CASSPRENKNYGYTF.

The chain joins TRBV23-1 to TRBJ2-7, with 8 positions matching TRBD1. TRBV23-1 is flagged as an ORF with uncertain function. The CDR3 runs to 13 residues. The V gene end was trimmed by 8 bases and the J gene end by 4 bases; junction bases not matched to a gene: 7. The DNA for the CDR3 is TGCGCCAGCGCCTCCGGGACAGGTTACGAGCAGTACTTC. Residues: CASASGTGYEQYF.

The rearrangement uses TRBV5-1 and TRBJ2-1; D perhaps matches TRBD1 (6 bases). The ends were cut back, 4 bases at V and 2 bases at J, with 13 bases in the middle. The CDR3 consists of 15 residues. The germline V gene encodes CDR1 SGHRS and CDR2 YFSETQ. The chain's CDR3 is CASSARQAAYNEQFF. CDR3 sequence (DNA): TGCGCCAGCAGCGCAAGACAGGCAGCCTACAATGAGCAGTTCTTC.

The chain couples TRBV21-1 to TRBJ2-7; no DNA check was done on the table's D call, TRBD2. TRBV21-1 is classified as a pseudogene. The CDR3 length is 16 residues. CDR3 region: CASSKDWEVSSYEQYF. CDR3 sequence (DNA): TGTGCCAGCAGCAAAGACTGGGAGGTTAGCTCCTACGAGCAGTACTTC.

As for this clone: The same CDR3 also results from other DNA sequences found in this sample. This sequence joins TRBV18 and TRBJ2-7, with TRBD1 identical over 9 bases. This CDR3 spans 14 amino acids. V was pared by 6 bases and J by 1 base, with 4 bases of the junction left unmatched. Germline CDR1 reads KGHSH; CDR2 reads LQKENI. CDR3 bases: TGTGCCAGCTCTCCGGGACAGGGTTCCTACGAGCAGTACTTC. This translates into CASSPGQGSYEQYF.

The count of this clone is one. The CDR3 here is CASSPTGKRNTIYF. For the CDR3, the DNA is TGTGCCAGCAGTCCGACAGGGAAGAGAAACACCATATATTTT. The chain combines TRBV28 with TRBJ1-3; TRBD1 matches 7 bases. The V segment lost 5 bases and the J segment 5 bases; nucleotides outside the gene matches: 6. This CDR3 has 14 residues. Per the germline V gene, CDR1 is MDHEN and CDR2 is SYDVKM.

This clone was seen only once. The chain uses TRBV28 and TRBJ2-2; 7 bases are a match to TRBD2. The CDR3 has 13 residues. Germline loops: CDR1 MDHEN, CDR2 SYDVKM. V lost 3 bases to trimming and J lost 6 bases; unmatched junction nucleotides: 1. This CDR3 reads CASSFGLAGELFF. DNA for the CDR3: TGTGCCAGCAGTTTCGGACTAGCCGGGGAGCTGTTTTTT. Complete variable domain (other parts from reference TRBV28 and TRBJ2-2): DVKVTQSSRYLVKRTGEKVFLECVQDMDHENMFWYRQDPGLGLRLIYFSYDVKMKEKGDIPEGYSVSREKKERFSLILESASTNQTSMYLCASSFGLAGELFFGEGSRLTVL.

The chain is built from TRBV6-1 and TRBJ2-3, with a weak D call TRBD2 (7 bases). CDR1 is MNHNS, CDR2 SASEGT, per germline. V dropped 11 bases and J dropped 3 bases, with 15 bases sitting between them. The CDR3 totals 13 residues. Here the CDR3 DNA reads TGTGCCGGGGGGGCAGGGGAGACAGATACGCAGTATTTT. Protein sequence: CAGGAGETDTQYF.